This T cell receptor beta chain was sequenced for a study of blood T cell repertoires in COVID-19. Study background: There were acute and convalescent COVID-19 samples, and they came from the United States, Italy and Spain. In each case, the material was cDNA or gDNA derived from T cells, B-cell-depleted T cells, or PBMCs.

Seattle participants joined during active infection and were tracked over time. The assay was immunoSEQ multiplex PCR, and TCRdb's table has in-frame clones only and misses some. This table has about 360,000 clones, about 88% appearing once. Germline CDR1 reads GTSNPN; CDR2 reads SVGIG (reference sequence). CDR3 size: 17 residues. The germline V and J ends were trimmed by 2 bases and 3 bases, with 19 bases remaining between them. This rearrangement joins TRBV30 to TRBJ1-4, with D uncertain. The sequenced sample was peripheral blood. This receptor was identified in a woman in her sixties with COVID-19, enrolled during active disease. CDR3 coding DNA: TGTGCCTGGAGTCTATGGGAGTCTCGGCGGGCTAATGAAAAACTGTTTTTT. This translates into CAWSLWESRRANEKLFF. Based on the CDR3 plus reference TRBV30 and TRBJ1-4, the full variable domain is SQTIHQWPATLVQPVGSPLSLECTVEGTSNPNLYWYRQAAGRGLQLLFYSVGIGQISSEVPQNLSASRPQDRQFILSSKKLLLSDSGFYLCAWSLWESRRANEKLFFGSGTQLSVL.